This T cell receptor (beta chain) was identified in a study of cytomegalovirus exposure and HLA in healthy donors. Overall study results and limits: Later, TCR association rates were found to vary by HLA locus, highest for DRB1 and lowest for HLA-C.

On this clone itself: Antigen unknown.

It was with 60 Vbeta and 13 Jbeta primers that the PCR ran. This table comes from immunoSEQ multiplex PCR, and its TCRdb copy is limited to in-frame clones, with some not included. The sample carries about 190,000 clones, about four fifths recorded once. The CDR3 has 14 residues. The J segment lost 8 bases and the V segment lost 7 bases, leaving 13 bases of the junction unmatched. Germline CDR1 SGHAT, CDR2 FQNNGV. Specimen: PBMCs. The source is a woman under 40 in good health and CMV-seropositive. The V gene is TRBV11-2, the J gene TRBJ1-2; TRBD1 matches 7 bases. CDR3 region: CASTRWTGRLGYTF. CDR3 bases: TGTGCCAGCACCAGATGGACAGGACGGCTGGGCTACACCTTC.